The 10 T cell receptor beta chains below were found in one sample sequenced in a study of T cells in Graves' hyperthyroidism and ophthalmopathy. Researchers took RNA transcripts and amplified the TCR beta CDR3 regions from them. First-round RT-PCR targeting the TCR CDR3 was performed with the HTBI primer set. TCRdb re-analysed the multiplex PCR reads in MiXCR, keeping a single row per CDR3 protein. The sample contains over 250,000 distinct CDR3 sequences, about 20% of which appear only once. The sequencing sample was made of blood. The receptors originated from a young man with Graves' ophthalmopathy.

The J gene is TRBJ1-5, the V gene TRBV11-2, with 11 nucleotides matching TRBD1. The CDR3 is 15 residues long. Germline CDR1 is SGHAT and CDR2 is FQNNGV. The trim removed 5 bases at V and 7 bases at J, leaving 7 bases unmatched. The CDR3 DNA follows: TGTGCCAGCAGCAAGGACAGGGGGCCATGGCAGCCCCAGCATTTT. Its translation: CASSKDRGPWQPQHF. The full variable domain, rest sourced from reference TRBV11-2 and TRBJ1-5, is EAGVAQSPRYKIIEKRQSVAFWCNPISGHATLYWYQQILGQGPKLLIQFQNNGVVDDSQLPKDRFSAERLKGVDSTLKIQPAKLEDSAVYLCASSKDRGPWQPQHFGDGTRLSIL.

This sequence joins TRBV27 and TRBJ2-1; D perhaps matches TRBD2 (6 bases). V lost 3 bases to trimming and J lost 7 bases, with 10 bases between them. Germline CDR1 and CDR2: MNHEY and SMNVEV (reference sequence). The CDR3 consists of 13 residues. The CDR3: CASSLFRGNEQFF. In DNA, the CDR3 is TGTGCCAGCAGTTTGTTCCGGGGGAATGAGCAGTTCTTC.

As to this clonotype: Since a much larger clone is just one base distant, this may be a read error. This chain uses TRBV9 with TRBJ2-1, with 13 bases matching TRBD2. The CDR3 is 15 amino acids. Germline assignment: CDR1 SGDLS and CDR2 YYNGEE. V shed 3 bases, J shed 6 bases, and the junction held 3 bases outside the gene matches. This CDR3 is CASSAGLAGVNEQFF. CDR3 DNA: TGTGCCAGCAGCGCCGGACTAGCGGGAGTCAATGAGCAGTTCTTC. Variable domain in full (rest from reference TRBV9 and TRBJ2-1): DSGVTQTPKHLITATGQRVTLRCSPRSGDLSVYWYQQSLDQGLQFLIQYYNGEERAKGNILERFSAQQFPDLHSELNLSSLELGDSALYFCASSAGLAGVNEQFFGPGTRLTVL.

On this clonotype itself: A much larger clone is a single base away; this may be a read error. The gene calls are TRBV2 and TRBJ2-6, with a tentative D call TRBD1 (6 bases). The CDR3 runs to 15 residues. The germline gives CDR1 SNHLY, CDR2 FYNNEI. CDR3 in amino acids: CAGSSDRSGANVLTF. The CDR3, as DNA: TGTGCCGGCAGTTCCGACAGGTCAGGGGCCAACGTCCTGACTTTC.

The chain couples TRBV7-8 to TRBJ2-5; tentative D call: TRBD2 (7 bases). Germline V gene lookup returns CDR1 SGHVS and CDR2 FQNEAQ. V lost 10 bases and J 4 bases, leaving 19 bases between the germline ends. This CDR3 is built from 14 residues. CDR3 DNA: TGTGCCACCCACCAACGGAGGGGGGGAGAGACCCAGTACTTC. It yields the protein CATHQRRGGETQYF.

The sample holds one count of this clonotype. This chain joins TRBV7-9 and TRBJ2-3; no clear D gene. The CDR3 totals 15 residues. Trimming pared 5 bases from V and 4 bases from J, leaving 16 bases between. Per the germline V gene, CDR1 is SEHNR and CDR2 is FQNEAQ (reference sequence). CDR3 protein: CASSRRRKQADTQYF. The CDR3, as DNA: TGTGCCAGCAGCCGGCGCAGAAAGCAGGCAGATACGCAGTATTTT.

This clonotype was detected many times. The chain couples TRBV18 to TRBJ1-2; 9 bases map to TRBD1. Germline V lookup: CDR1 KGHSH, CDR2 LQKENI. The CDR3 contains 14 residues. J gave up 7 bases and V 0 bases, and 3 bases lay outside the gene matches. The CDR3 coding sequence is TGTGCCAGCTCACCACCGTACAGGGGGCTTGGCTACACCTTC. It translates to CASSPPYRGLGYTF.

This clonotype was counted only a few times. The chain combines TRBV11-2 with TRBJ2-3; weak D call: TRBD2 (5 bases). This CDR3 is built from 15 residues. The germline V gene has CDR1 SGHAT and CDR2 FQNNGV. V lost 1 base to trimming and J lost 3 bases, with 11 bases between them. In DNA, the CDR3 is TGTGCCAGCAGCTTAGGGGCACCGGGGACAGATACGCAGTATTTT. Amino acid sequence: CASSLGAPGTDTQYF.

In its sample, this clonotype was seen a few times. The V call is TRBV5-1, the J call TRBJ2-3; 12 bases fit TRBD2. The CDR3 loop spans 17 amino acids. V gave up 4 bases and J gave up 2 bases; unmatched junction bases: 8. Germline CDR1 SGHRS, CDR2 YFSETQ. This CDR3 reads CASSTGGLAGSTDTQYF. In nucleotides, the CDR3 is TGCGCCAGCAGCACGGGGGGACTAGCGGGTTCCACAGATACGCAGTATTTT.

This chain links TRBV7-9 with TRBJ2-7; D not certain. The CDR3 is made up of 11 amino acids. The V end was cut by 5 bases, the J end by 6 bases, with 8 bases between. The germline gives CDR1 SEHNR, CDR2 FQNEAQ (reference sequence). The CDR3 nucleotides read TGTGCCAGCAGCGTTTGGTCCGAGCAGTACTTC. This codes for CASSVWSEQYF.